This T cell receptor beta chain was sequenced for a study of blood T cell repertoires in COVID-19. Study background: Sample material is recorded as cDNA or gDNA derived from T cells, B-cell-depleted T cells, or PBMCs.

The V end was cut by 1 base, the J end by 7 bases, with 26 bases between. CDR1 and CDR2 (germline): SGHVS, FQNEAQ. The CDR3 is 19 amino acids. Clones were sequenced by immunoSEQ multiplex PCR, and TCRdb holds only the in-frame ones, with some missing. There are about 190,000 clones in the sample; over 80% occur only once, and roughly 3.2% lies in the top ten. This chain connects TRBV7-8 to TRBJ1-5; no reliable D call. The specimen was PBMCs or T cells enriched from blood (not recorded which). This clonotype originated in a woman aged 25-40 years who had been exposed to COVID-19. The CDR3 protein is CASSLVRSTSRGLHQPQHF. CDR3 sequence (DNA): TGTGCCAGCAGCTTAGTAAGATCGACAAGTCGGGGTTTACACCAGCCCCAGCATTTT. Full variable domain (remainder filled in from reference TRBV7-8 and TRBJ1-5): GAGVSQSPRYKVAKRGQDVALRCDPISGHVSLFWYQQALGQGPEFLTYFQNEAQLDKSGLPSDRFFAERPEGSVSTLKIQRTQQEDSAVYLCASSLVRSTSRGLHQPQHFGDGTRLSIL.